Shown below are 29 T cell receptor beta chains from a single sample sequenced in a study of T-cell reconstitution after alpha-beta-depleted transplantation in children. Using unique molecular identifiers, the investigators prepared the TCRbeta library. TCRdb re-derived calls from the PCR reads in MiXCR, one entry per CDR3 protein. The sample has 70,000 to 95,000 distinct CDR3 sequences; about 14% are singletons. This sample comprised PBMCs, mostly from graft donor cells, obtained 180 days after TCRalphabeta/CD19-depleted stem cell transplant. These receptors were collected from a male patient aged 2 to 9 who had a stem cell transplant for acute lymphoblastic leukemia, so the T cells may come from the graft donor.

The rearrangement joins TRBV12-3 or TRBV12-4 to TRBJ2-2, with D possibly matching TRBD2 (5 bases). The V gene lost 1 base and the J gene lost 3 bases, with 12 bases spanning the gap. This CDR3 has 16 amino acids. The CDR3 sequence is CASSLDEKRDTGELFF. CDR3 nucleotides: TGTGCCAGCAGTTTAGACGAAAAGAGGGACACCGGGGAGCTGTTTTTT.

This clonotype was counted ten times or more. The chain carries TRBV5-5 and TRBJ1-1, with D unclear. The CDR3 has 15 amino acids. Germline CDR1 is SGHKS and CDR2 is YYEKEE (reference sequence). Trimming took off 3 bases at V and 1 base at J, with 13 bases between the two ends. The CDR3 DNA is TGTGCCAGCAGCTCCGACGGTTGGGGGAACACTGAAGCTTTCTTT. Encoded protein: CASSSDGWGNTEAFF.

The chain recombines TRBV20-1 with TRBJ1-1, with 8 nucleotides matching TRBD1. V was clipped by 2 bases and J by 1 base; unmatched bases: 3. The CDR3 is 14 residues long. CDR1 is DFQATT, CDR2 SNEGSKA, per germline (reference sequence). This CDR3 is CSARQGAGNTEAFF. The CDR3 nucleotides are TGCAGTGCTAGACAGGGGGCTGGGAACACTGAAGCTTTCTTT.

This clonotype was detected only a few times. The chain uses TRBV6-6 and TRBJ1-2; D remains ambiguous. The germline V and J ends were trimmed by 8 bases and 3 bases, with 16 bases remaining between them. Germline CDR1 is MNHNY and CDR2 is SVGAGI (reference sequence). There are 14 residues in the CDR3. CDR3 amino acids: CASRFPSGHYGYTF. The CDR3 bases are TGTGCCAGCCGATTTCCTAGCGGGCACTATGGCTACACCTTC.

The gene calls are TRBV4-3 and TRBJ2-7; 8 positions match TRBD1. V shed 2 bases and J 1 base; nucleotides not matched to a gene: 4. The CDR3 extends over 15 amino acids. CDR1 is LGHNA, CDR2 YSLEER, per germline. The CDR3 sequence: CASSQQTGASYEQYF. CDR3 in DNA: TGCGCCAGCAGCCAACAGACAGGGGCGTCCTACGAGCAGTACTTC.

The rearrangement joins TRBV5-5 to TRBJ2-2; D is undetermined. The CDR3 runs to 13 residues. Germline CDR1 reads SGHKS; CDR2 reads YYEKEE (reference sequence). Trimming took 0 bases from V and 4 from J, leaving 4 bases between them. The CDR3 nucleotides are TGTGCCAGCAGCTTGGAACCCACCGGGGAGCTGTTTTTT. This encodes CASSLEPTGELFF.

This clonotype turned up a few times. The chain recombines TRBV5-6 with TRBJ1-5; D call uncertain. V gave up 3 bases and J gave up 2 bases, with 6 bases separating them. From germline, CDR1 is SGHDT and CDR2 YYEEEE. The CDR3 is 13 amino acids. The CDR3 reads CASSWSRNQPQHF. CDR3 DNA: TGTGCCAGCAGCTGGTCCCGCAATCAGCCCCAGCATTTT. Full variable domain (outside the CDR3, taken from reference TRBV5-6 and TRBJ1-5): DAGVTQSPTHLIKTRGQQVTLRCSPKSGHDTVSWYQQALGQGPQFIFQYYEEEERQRGNFPDRFSGHQFPNYSSELNVNALLLGDSALYLCASSWSRNQPQHFGDGTRLSIL.

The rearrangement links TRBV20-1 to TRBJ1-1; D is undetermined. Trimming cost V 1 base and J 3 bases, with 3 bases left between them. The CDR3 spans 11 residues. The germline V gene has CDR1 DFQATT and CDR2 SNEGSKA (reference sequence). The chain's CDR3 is CSARVDTEAFF. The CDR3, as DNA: TGCAGTGCTAGAGTTGACACTGAAGCTTTCTTT.

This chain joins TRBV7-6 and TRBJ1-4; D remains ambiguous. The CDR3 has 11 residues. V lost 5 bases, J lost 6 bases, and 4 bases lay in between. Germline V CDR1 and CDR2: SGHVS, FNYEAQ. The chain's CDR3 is CASSVDEKLFF. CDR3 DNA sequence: TGTGCCAGCAGCGTAGATGAAAAACTGTTTTTT.

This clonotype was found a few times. The CDR3 DNA reads TGTGCCAGCAGCTTAGGGGTTTTGACTAATGAAAAACTGTTTTTT. It translates to CASSLGVLTNEKLFF. The chain links TRBV7-8 to TRBJ1-4, with D unresolved. Germline V lookup: CDR1 SGHVS, CDR2 FQNEAQ. V lost 1 base and J lost 2, with 8 bases in between. The CDR3 has 15 amino acids.

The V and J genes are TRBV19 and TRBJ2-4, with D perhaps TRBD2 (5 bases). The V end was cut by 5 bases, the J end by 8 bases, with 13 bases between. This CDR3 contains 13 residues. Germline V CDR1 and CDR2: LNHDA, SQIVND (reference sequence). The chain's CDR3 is CASSVGILDIQYF. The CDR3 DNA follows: TGTGCCAGTAGTGTCGGGATTTTGGACATTCAGTACTTC.

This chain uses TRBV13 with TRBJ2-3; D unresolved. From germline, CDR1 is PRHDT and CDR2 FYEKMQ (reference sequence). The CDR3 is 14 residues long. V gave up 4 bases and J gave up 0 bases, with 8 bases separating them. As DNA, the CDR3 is TGTGCCAGCAGCTCTCCGACTAGCACAGATACGCAGTATTTT. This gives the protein CASSSPTSTDTQYF.

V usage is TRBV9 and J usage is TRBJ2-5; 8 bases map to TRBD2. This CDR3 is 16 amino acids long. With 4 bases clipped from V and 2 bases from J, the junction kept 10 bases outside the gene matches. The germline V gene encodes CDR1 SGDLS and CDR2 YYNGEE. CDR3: CASSPGIAGPQETQYF. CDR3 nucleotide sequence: TGTGCCAGCAGCCCCGGGATAGCGGGGCCACAAGAGACCCAGTACTTC.

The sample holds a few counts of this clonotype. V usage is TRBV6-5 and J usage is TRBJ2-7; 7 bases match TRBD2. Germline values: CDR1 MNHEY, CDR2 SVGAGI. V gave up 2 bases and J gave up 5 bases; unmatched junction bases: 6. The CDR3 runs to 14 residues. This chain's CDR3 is CASSYGGGRNEQYF. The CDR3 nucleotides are TGTGCCAGCAGTTACGGGGGGGGAAGAAACGAGCAGTACTTC.

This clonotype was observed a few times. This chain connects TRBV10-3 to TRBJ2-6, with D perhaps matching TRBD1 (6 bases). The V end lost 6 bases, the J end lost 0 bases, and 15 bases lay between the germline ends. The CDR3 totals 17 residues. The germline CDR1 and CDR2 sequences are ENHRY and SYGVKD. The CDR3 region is CAIREVVRGSGANVLTF. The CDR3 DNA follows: TGTGCCATCAGAGAGGTTGTCAGGGGCTCTGGGGCCAACGTCCTGACTTTC.

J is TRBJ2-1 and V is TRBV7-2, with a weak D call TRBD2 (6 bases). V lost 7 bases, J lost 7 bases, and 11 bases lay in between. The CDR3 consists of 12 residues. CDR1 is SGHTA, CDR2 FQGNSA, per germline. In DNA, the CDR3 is TGTGCCAGCACTTACGGGAGAAATGAGCAGTTCTTC. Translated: CASTYGRNEQFF.

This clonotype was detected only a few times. CDR3 residues: CAINPDRGTDTQYF. The CDR3 DNA sequence: TGTGCCATCAACCCCGACAGGGGCACAGATACGCAGTATTTT. This chain connects TRBV10-3 to TRBJ2-3; the match to TRBD1 covers 7 bases. CDR1 is ENHRY, CDR2 SYGVKD, per germline. This CDR3 spans 14 amino acids. Trimming removed 7 bases from V and 1 base from J; junction bases left unmatched: 5.

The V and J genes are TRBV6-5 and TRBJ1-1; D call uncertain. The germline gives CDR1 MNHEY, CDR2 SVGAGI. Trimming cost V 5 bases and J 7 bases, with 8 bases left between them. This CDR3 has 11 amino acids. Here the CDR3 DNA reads TGTGCCAGCAGTATTGGGATTGAAGCTTTCTTT. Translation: CASSIGIEAFF.

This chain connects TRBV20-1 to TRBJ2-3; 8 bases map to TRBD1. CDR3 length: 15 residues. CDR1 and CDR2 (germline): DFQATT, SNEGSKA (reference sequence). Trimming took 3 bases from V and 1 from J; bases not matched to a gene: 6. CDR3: CSASRGQWGTDTQYF. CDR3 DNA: TGCAGTGCTAGCAGGGGGCAATGGGGCACAGATACGCAGTATTTT.

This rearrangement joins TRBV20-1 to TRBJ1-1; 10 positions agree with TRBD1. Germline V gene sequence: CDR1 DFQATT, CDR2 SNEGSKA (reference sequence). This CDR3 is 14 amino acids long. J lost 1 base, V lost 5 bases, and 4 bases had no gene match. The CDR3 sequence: CSASDRGGNTEAFF. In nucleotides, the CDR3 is TGCAGTGCTTCGGACAGGGGGGGGAACACTGAAGCTTTCTTT.

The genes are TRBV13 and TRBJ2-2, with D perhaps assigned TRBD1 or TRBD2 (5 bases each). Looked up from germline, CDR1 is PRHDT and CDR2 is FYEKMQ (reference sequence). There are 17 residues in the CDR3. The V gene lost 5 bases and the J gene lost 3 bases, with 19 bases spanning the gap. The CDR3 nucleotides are TGTGCCAGCAGCCTAGAGAGGACGGGACGGTACACCGGGGAGCTGTTTTTT. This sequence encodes CASSLERTGRYTGELFF.

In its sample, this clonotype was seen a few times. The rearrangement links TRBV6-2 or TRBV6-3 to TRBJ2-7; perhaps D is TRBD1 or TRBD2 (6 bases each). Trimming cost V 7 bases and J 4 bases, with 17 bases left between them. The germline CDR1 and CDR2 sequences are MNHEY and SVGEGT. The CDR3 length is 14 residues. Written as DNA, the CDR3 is TGTGCCAGCAAGGAGGGGGGCGCACAATACGAGCAGTACTTC. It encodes CASKEGGAQYEQYF.

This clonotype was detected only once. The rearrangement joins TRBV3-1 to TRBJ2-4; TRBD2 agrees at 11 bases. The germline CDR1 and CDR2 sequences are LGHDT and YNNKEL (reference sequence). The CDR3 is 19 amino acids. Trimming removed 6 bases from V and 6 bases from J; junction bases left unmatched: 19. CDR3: CASSLASRSLAGGINIQYF. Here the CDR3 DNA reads TGTGCCAGCAGTTTAGCGTCAAGGTCGCTAGCGGGGGGAATAAACATTCAGTACTTC.

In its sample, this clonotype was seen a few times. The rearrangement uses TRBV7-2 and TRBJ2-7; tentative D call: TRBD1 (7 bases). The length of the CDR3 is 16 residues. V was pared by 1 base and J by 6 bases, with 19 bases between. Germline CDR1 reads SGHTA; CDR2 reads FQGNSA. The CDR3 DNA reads TGTGCCAGCAGCTTAGTCATGGGGGCGCAGGGGGGCGAGCAGTACTTC. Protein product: CASSLVMGAQGGEQYF.

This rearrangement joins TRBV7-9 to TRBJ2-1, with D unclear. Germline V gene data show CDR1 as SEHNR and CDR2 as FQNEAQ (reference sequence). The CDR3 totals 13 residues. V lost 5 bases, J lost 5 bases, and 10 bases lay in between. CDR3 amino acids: CASSPEWDNEQFF. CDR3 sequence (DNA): TGTGCCAGCAGCCCAGAGTGGGACAATGAGCAGTTCTTC.

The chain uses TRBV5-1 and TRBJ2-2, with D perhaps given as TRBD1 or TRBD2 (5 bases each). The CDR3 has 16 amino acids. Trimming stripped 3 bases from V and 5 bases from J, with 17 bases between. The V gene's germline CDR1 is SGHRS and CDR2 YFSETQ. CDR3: CASSSSGAVETGELFF. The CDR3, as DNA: TGCGCCAGCAGCTCCTCCGGGGCCGTCGAAACCGGGGAGCTGTTTTTT.

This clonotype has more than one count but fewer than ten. CDR3 loop: CSVEVTSGYTDTQYF. CDR3 nucleotide sequence: TGCAGCGTTGAAGTGACTAGCGGATACACAGATACGCAGTATTTT. V gene TRBV29-1 combines with J gene TRBJ2-3; 9 nucleotides match TRBD2. The CDR3 totals 15 residues. J gave up 2 bases and V 1 base, and 4 bases lay outside the gene matches. Germline V gene sequence: CDR1 SQVTM, CDR2 ANQGSEA.

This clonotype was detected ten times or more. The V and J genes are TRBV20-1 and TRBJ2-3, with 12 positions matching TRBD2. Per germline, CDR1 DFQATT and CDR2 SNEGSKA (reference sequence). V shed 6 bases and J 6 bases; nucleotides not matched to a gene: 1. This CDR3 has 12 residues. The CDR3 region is CSAGLAGDTQYF. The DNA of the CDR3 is TGCAGTGCCGGACTAGCGGGGGATACGCAGTATTTT.

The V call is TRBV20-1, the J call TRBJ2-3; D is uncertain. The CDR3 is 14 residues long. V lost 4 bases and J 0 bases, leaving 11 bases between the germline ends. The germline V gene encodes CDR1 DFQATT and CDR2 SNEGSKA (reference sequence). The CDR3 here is CSAKSQESTDTQYF. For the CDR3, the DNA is TGCAGTGCTAAAAGCCAGGAGAGCACAGATACGCAGTATTTT.